The clone carrying this T cell receptor beta chain was counted at least ten times. Its antigen is not known. The CDR3 goes on 3 residues after the read ends, and that part is filled in from the germline J gene. The data belong to a study of T cell clonality in common variable immunodeficiency. Findings of the study overall: Fewer deletions and N-nucleotide insertions were reportedly seen in common variable immunodeficiency TCR beta sequences.

In germline, CDR1 is SSHAT, CDR2 FNYEAQ (reference sequence). The germline V and J ends were trimmed by 5 bases and 6 bases, with 10 bases remaining between them. The CDR3 covers 13 residues. Clones were read by immunoSEQ multiplex PCR, and TCRdb kept only the in-frame ones, dropping some. This sample has some 42,000 clones, each found more than once. Sequencing input: peripheral blood mononuclear cells. The chain has TRBV7-7 and TRBJ2-2; D may be TRBD1 (6 bases). The clonotype comes from a human donor with common variable immunodeficiency. The CDR3 loop reads CASSPSGAGELFF. The CDR3 bases that were read are TGTGCCAGCAGCCCCTCAGGGGCCGGGGAG.